Shown below are 30 T cell receptor beta chains from a single sample sequenced in a study of long-term antiretroviral therapy in people with HIV. The run of the v3.0 immunoSEQ assay was at survey level. Clones were read by immunoSEQ multiplex PCR, and TCRdb kept only the in-frame ones, dropping some. The sample carries just under 35,000 clones, more than 75% recorded once. The input for sequencing was unsorted PBMCs, taken 2.8 years before starting antiretroviral therapy. Receptors originate from a woman in her thirties with HIV.

This clone has just one count. This rearrangement joins TRBV5-1 to TRBJ2-7, with D possibly called TRBD1 or TRBD2 (5 bases each). The CDR3 spans 14 residues. The ends were cut back, 9 bases at V and 1 base at J, with 17 bases in the middle. The germline gives CDR1 SGHRS, CDR2 YFSETQ. The CDR3 spells CATSFWGSSYEQYF. As DNA, the CDR3 is TGCGCCACTAGTTTTTGGGGGTCGTCCTACGAGCAGTACTTC.

The CDR3: CASSLAYEQFF. The CDR3 nucleotides are TGCGCCAGCAGCTTGGCATATGAGCAGTTCTTC. The chain joins TRBV5-1 to TRBJ2-1; D unresolved. CDR3 size: 11 residues. Trimming took off 0 bases at V and 8 bases at J, with 3 bases between the two ends. Germline loops: CDR1 SGHRS, CDR2 YFSETQ.

This clone was recorded a few times. The V and J genes are TRBV6-1 and TRBJ1-5; D unclear. This CDR3 has 15 amino acids. V gave up 6 bases and J gave up 3 bases, with 15 bases separating them. Germline V gives CDR1 MNHNS, CDR2 SASEGT. The CDR3 loop reads CASRPSDGINQPQHF. The CDR3 coding sequence is TGTGCCAGCAGGCCCTCGGACGGGATCAATCAGCCCCAGCATTTT.

This clone was seen only a few times. The rearrangement uses TRBV11-2 and TRBJ2-7; D is undetermined. V was clipped by 5 bases and J by 2 bases, with 7 bases between them. The CDR3 is 12 residues long. Germline CDR1 is SGHAT and CDR2 is FQNNGV. The CDR3, as DNA: TGTGCCAGCAGCGCGAATCCCTACGAGCAGTACTTC. Its translation is CASSANPYEQYF.

This chain joins TRBV4-1 and TRBJ2-1; D gene uncertain. The germline gives CDR1 MGHRA, CDR2 YSYEKL. With 0 bases removed from V and 10 bases from J, the gap between germline ends came to 7 bases. This CDR3 has 12 residues. CDR3 in DNA: TGCGCCAGCAGCCAAGAATCATGGGAGCAGTTCTTC. Amino acids: CASSQESWEQFF.

The chain has TRBV30 and TRBJ1-1, with TRBD1 as a possible D gene (6 bases). CDR3 length: 15 amino acids. Germline assignment: CDR1 GTSNPN and CDR2 SVGIG (reference sequence). V dropped 2 bases and J dropped 4 bases, with 17 bases sitting between them. The CDR3 spells CAWSLIQGSLTEAFF. CDR3 nucleotide sequence: TGTGCCTGGAGTCTGATACAGGGCTCCCTCACTGAAGCTTTCTTT.

The chain links TRBV30 to TRBJ1-2, with TRBD1 matching 11 bases. Germline-derived CDR1 and CDR2 are GTSNPN and SVGIG (reference sequence). This CDR3 has 15 residues. Germline trimming cut 3 bases from V and 7 bases from J; bases unmatched to any gene: 10. CDR3 region: CAWRGTGGLWGGYTF. CDR3 sequence (DNA): TGTGCCTGGAGGGGGACAGGGGGACTCTGGGGTGGCTACACCTTC.

This clone was recorded only once. The chain links TRBV29-1 to TRBJ2-5; 7 bases fit TRBD1. The J segment lost 5 bases and the V segment lost 7 bases, leaving 10 bases of the junction unmatched. Germline V gene data show CDR1 as SQVTM and CDR2 as ANQGSEA. The CDR3 is 13 amino acids. The CDR3 is CSADRASRETQYF. CDR3 DNA: TGCAGCGCCGACAGGGCTTCCCGGGAGACCCAGTACTTC.

The chain carries TRBV14 and TRBJ2-2, with D possibly matching TRBD2 (6 bases). The V end lost 3 bases, the J end lost 4 bases, and 9 bases lay between the germline ends. Germline V gives CDR1 SGHDN, CDR2 FVKESK. The CDR3 totals 14 residues. The CDR3 DNA reads TGTGCCAGCAGCCACACCGGGAGCACCGGGGAGCTGTTTTTT. Its translation is CASSHTGSTGELFF.

The chain combines TRBV29-1 with TRBJ2-1, with a weak D call TRBD1 (7 bases). V lost 3 bases and J lost 6, with 24 bases in between. Germline assignment: CDR1 SQVTM and CDR2 ANQGSEA. The CDR3 has 17 amino acids. In DNA, the CDR3 is TGCAGCGTTGAGGGCGTCAGGGGGGAGAGGGTAAGCAATGAGCAGTTCTTC. As protein: CSVEGVRGERVSNEQFF.

The rearrangement links TRBV12-5 to TRBJ1-2, with D unclear. The V gene lost 10 bases and the J gene lost 6 bases, with 21 bases spanning the gap. Germline assignment: CDR1 LGHNT and CDR2 FRNRAP. The length of the CDR3 is 14 residues. The CDR3 DNA is TGTGCTACCAGAAGAAGGGTCCATACGGATGGCTACACCTTC. Translated, it gives CATRRRVHTDGYTF.

DNA of the CDR3: TGTGCCAGCAGCTCTACCGGGTTATATCAGCCCCAGCATTTT. Translating it yields CASSSTGLYQPQHF. V gene TRBV7-2 combines with J gene TRBJ1-5; D remains unclear. Trimming removed 4 bases at V and 5 bases at J, with 12 bases between. Germline lookup yields CDR1 SGHTA and CDR2 FQGNSA. The length of the CDR3 is 14 residues.

The V call is TRBV5-1, the J call TRBJ2-3, with TRBD2 identical over 7 bases. The CDR3 runs to 14 residues. Germline CDR1 reads SGHRS; CDR2 reads YFSETQ. With V trimmed by 1 base and J by 4 bases, 3 bases remained unmatched. Here the CDR3 DNA reads TGCGCCAGCAGCTTGCCTGGGGGGGCAGATACGCAGTATTTT. Its protein is CASSLPGGADTQYF. Filled out from reference TRBV5-1 and TRBJ2-3, the complete variable domain reads KAGVTQTPRYLIKTRGQQVTLSCSPISGHRSVSWYQQTPGQGLQFLFEYFSETQRNKGNFPGRFSGRQFSNSRSEMNVSTLELGDSALYLCASSLPGGADTQYFGPGTRLTVL.

The chain uses TRBV5-1 and TRBJ2-5; TRBD2 matches at 7 bases. J gave up 3 bases and V 0 bases, and 5 bases lay outside the gene matches. CDR1 SGHRS and CDR2 YFSETQ come from the germline V gene. The length of the CDR3 is 15 residues. CDR3 DNA: TGCGCCAGCAGCTTGGATGGGAGGGGAGAAGAGACCCAGTACTTC. This sequence encodes CASSLDGRGEETQYF.

The rearrangement joins TRBV9 to TRBJ2-5; D gene unclear. Trimming removed 0 bases at V and 4 bases at J, with 7 bases between. The CDR3 spans 13 residues. CDR1 is SGDLS, CDR2 YYNGEE, per germline. DNA of the CDR3: TGTGCCAGCAGCGTAGAGGGCCGAGAGACCCAGTACTTC. It encodes CASSVEGRETQYF.

J is TRBJ2-7 and V is TRBV5-6; D is possibly TRBD1 (5 bases). CDR3 size: 13 residues. With 1 base removed from V and 2 bases from J, the gap between germline ends came to 7 bases. CDR1 and CDR2 from the germline V gene are SGHDT and YYEEEE. The CDR3 sequence: CASSLPGTYEQYV. The DNA for the CDR3 is TGTGCCAGCAGCTTGCCAGGGACCTACGAGCAGTACGTC.

The genes are TRBV14 and TRBJ1-3; weak D call: TRBD1 (5 bases). This CDR3 spans 16 amino acids. The germline V and J ends were trimmed by 0 bases and 5 bases, with 14 bases remaining between them. CDR1 is SGHDN, CDR2 FVKESK, per germline. The CDR3 loop is CASSQEGGRGRNTIYF. The DNA for the CDR3 is TGTGCCAGCAGCCAAGAAGGTGGTAGGGGAAGAAACACCATATATTTT.

The chain employs TRBV5-1 and TRBJ1-1; D perhaps matches TRBD1 (6 bases). The CDR3 length is 13 residues. Trimming took 2 bases from V and 8 from J, leaving 13 bases between them. In germline, CDR1 is SGHRS, CDR2 YFSETQ. The CDR3: CASSLQGYTEAFF. CDR3 nucleotide sequence: TGCGCCAGCAGCTTACAGGGTTATACGGAAGCTTTCTTT. The full variable domain, with the rest looked up from reference TRBV5-1 and TRBJ1-1, is KAGVTQTPRYLIKTRGQQVTLSCSPISGHRSVSWYQQTPGQGLQFLFEYFSETQRNKGNFPGRFSGRQFSNSRSEMNVSTLELGDSALYLCASSLQGYTEAFFGQGTRLTVV.

The chain uses TRBV7-9 and TRBJ1-2, with 7 bases fitting TRBD1. There are 13 residues in the CDR3. J was trimmed by 4 bases and V by 5 bases; bases with no gene match: 4. Germline V gene lookup returns CDR1 SEHNR and CDR2 FQNEAQ (reference sequence). This chain's CDR3 is CASSADRSYGYTF. The CDR3 DNA sequence: TGTGCCAGCAGCGCGGACAGGTCCTATGGCTACACCTTC.

The CDR3 bases are TGTGCCAGCAGTTACCGGGGGGATCAGCCCCAGCATTTT. This gives the protein CASSYRGDQPQHF. The chain is built from TRBV6-6 and TRBJ1-5; TRBD1 is a possible D gene (5 bases). The CDR3 has 13 residues. The V gene's germline CDR1 is MNHNY and CDR2 SVGAGI (reference sequence). Between the trimmed V and J ends, which lost 2 bases and 5 bases, there was a span of 7 bases.

This clone was detected only a few times. The chain recombines TRBV30 with TRBJ2-7; 7 bases are shared with TRBD2. The length of the CDR3 is 13 residues. Germline assignment: CDR1 GTSNPN and CDR2 SVGIG (reference sequence). The junction had 4 bases not matched to a gene; V was cut back by 2 bases and J by 3 bases. The CDR3 reads CAWSHTGGYEQYV. The CDR3, as DNA: TGTGCCTGGAGTCATACGGGGGGCTACGAGCAGTACGTC.

The genes are TRBV29-1 and TRBJ2-1; TRBD2 might be the D (5 bases). Per the germline V gene, CDR1 is SQVTM and CDR2 is ANQGSEA. V lost 3 bases, J lost 9 bases, and 24 bases lay in between. There are 16 residues in the CDR3. CDR3 nucleotides: TGCAGCGTTGATATACCCCAAGGTCTACTAGTCGGTGAGCAGTTCTTC. This codes for CSVDIPQGLLVGEQFF.

The CDR3: CAISTDLNYGYTF. The CDR3 nucleotides read TGTGCCATCAGCACAGACCTCAACTATGGCTACACCTTC. The genes are TRBV10-3 and TRBJ1-2; no clear D. V was clipped by 6 bases and J by 2 bases, with 10 bases between them. Germline assignment: CDR1 ENHRY and CDR2 SYGVKD. The CDR3 sequence is 13 residues long.

The V and J genes are TRBV28 and TRBJ1-1; 10 bases agree with TRBD1. Germline lookup yields CDR1 MDHEN and CDR2 SYDVKM. The CDR3 is 17 amino acids. V lost 1 base and J lost 4; bases outside the gene matches: 9. The CDR3, as DNA: TGTGCCAGCAGTTTATCAGGGACAGGGGTGGCGGGCACTGAAGCTTTCTTT. It is translated as CASSLSGTGVAGTEAFF.

The chain recombines TRBV5-1 with TRBJ1-1, with D hard to call. The V end lost 1 base, the J end lost 0 bases, and 7 bases lay between the germline ends. The CDR3 is made up of 14 amino acids. In germline, CDR1 is SGHRS, CDR2 YFSETQ. CDR3 protein: CASSLTQLNTEAFF. The DNA for the CDR3 is TGCGCCAGCAGCTTGACACAGTTGAACACTGAAGCTTTCTTT.

The chain uses TRBV2 and TRBJ2-7; 8 positions match TRBD1. Germline trimming cut 8 bases from V and 1 base from J; bases unmatched to any gene: 4. Germline CDR1 SNHLY, CDR2 FYNNEI. This CDR3 spans 13 amino acids. As DNA, the CDR3 is TGTGCCAGCGGGGGGACAGGTTCCTACGAGCAGTACGTC. Translated: CASGGTGSYEQYV.

This clone has a single count. This rearrangement joins TRBV30 to TRBJ2-7; 8 nucleotides match TRBD2. V lost 5 bases and J lost 3; bases outside the gene matches: 3. Germline CDR1 and CDR2: GTSNPN and SVGIG (reference sequence). The CDR3 is 12 residues long. CDR3 protein: CAWGSGGYEQYF. Written as DNA, the CDR3 is TGTGCCTGGGGCAGCGGGGGCTACGAGCAGTACTTC.

The V call is TRBV4-1, the J call TRBJ2-1; perhaps TRBD1 as D (5 bases). With 0 bases removed from V and 11 bases from J, the gap between germline ends came to 11 bases. CDR3 length: 13 residues. Germline CDR1 MGHRA, CDR2 YSYEKL. The CDR3 DNA reads TGCGCCAGCAGCCAAGATTACCCAGGGAAGCAGTTCTTC. This gives the protein CASSQDYPGKQFF.

The chain couples TRBV2 to TRBJ1-3; D call uncertain. The CDR3 spans 17 residues. Trimming removed 5 bases from V and 0 bases from J, with 17 bases in between. CDR1 and CDR2 from the germline V gene are SNHLY and FYNNEI. As DNA, the CDR3 is TGTGCCAGCAGTCCCCCTTTTCGGACGGTCTCTGGAAACACCATATATTTT. It is translated as CASSPPFRTVSGNTIYF.

The chain recombines TRBV5-1 with TRBJ2-3; the D gene is possibly TRBD2 (6 bases). The CDR3 has 15 amino acids. Trimming took 1 base from V and 5 from J, leaving 14 bases between them. Germline V gene lookup returns CDR1 SGHRS and CDR2 YFSETQ. As DNA, the CDR3 is TGCGCCAGCAGCTTGAGGGTCGGGGGTAGAGATACGCAGTATTTT. Its protein is CASSLRVGGRDTQYF.